The present T cell receptor (beta chain) was sequenced within a study of technical replicates of blood from a handful of donors. CDR1 SGHRS and CDR2 YFSETQ come from the germline V gene. This CDR3 has 12 amino acids. V lost 2 bases and J 6 bases, leaving 6 bases between the germline ends. The method was immunoSEQ multiplex PCR; TCRdb's version includes in-frame clones alone and lacks a portion of them. The sample has some 31,000 clones, around 94% seen once. The sample comprised PBMCs. V gene TRBV5-1 combines with J gene TRBJ2-1, with D maybe TRBD1 (6 bases). The sequence came from a human donor in good health. Some clones in this sample may be carry-over from other donors' samples. CDR3 bases: TGCGCCAGCAGCTTACAGGGCAATGAGCAGTTCTTC. It specifies CASSLQGNEQFF.